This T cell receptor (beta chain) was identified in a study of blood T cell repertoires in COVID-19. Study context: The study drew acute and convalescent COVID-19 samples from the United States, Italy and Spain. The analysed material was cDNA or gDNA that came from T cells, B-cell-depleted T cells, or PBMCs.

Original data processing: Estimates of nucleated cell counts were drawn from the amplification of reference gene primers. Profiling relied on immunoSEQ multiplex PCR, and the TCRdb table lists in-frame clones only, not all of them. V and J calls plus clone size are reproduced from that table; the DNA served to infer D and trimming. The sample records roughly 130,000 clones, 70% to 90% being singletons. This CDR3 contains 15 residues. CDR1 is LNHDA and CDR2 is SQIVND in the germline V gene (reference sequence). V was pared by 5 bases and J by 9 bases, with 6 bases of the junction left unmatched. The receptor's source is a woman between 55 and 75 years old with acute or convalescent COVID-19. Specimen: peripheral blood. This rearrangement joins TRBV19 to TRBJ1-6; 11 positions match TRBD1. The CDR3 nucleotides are TGTGCCAGTAGTCCGGGACAGGGGGGTTTTTCACCCCTCCACTTT. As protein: CASSPGQGGFSPLHF.